This TCR beta chain was captured in a study of T cell responses to AZD1222 COVID-19 vaccine. Study-wide findings and caveats: Sampling captured repertoires only after the peak T cell response.

The J segment lost 3 bases and the V segment lost 5 bases, leaving 6 bases of the junction unmatched. Germline V CDR1 and CDR2: PRHDT, FYEKMQ (reference sequence). This CDR3 spans 16 amino acids. Clones were sequenced by immunoSEQ multiplex PCR, and TCRdb holds only the in-frame ones, with some missing. Of more than 150,000 clones in the sample, just over 85% are singletons; the top ten hold 0.49%. Worth noting for this clone: What it binds is not known.

The V and J genes are TRBV13 and TRBJ2-4; 11 positions match TRBD2. The TCR originated in an adult in good health. The source material was peripheral blood, sampled on day 0 of AZD1222 vaccination. The CDR3 here is CASSQLAGEDKNIQYF. DNA for the CDR3: TGTGCCAGCAGCCAACTAGCGGGAGAGGACAAAAACATTCAGTACTTC.